These 22 T cell receptor beta chains were all obtained from the same sample, sequenced in a study of blood T cell repertoires in COVID-19. The repertoire was sequenced with immunoSEQ multiplex PCR; TCRdb's copy has only in-frame clones and lacks some. The profile shows tens of thousands of clones, 82% of them singletons. Material: peripheral blood. These receptors were taken from a woman in her sixties with acute or convalescent COVID-19.

This sequence joins TRBV6-5 and TRBJ1-4; D perhaps matches TRBD1 (5 bases). V was clipped by 5 bases and J by 3 bases, with 10 bases between them. CDR1 is MNHEY, CDR2 SVGAGI, per germline. There are 14 residues in the CDR3. The CDR3, as DNA: TGTGCCAGCAGTCCCAGGGCCCCTAATGAAAAACTGTTTTTT. Translation: CASSPRAPNEKLFF.

This clone is a singleton in its sample. The chain combines TRBV9 with TRBJ2-2, with D tentatively TRBD1 (6 bases). V gave up 4 bases and J gave up 0 bases, with 13 bases separating them. This CDR3 contains 16 residues. Germline assignment: CDR1 SGDLS and CDR2 YYNGEE. Written as DNA, the CDR3 is TGTGCCAGCAGCACTCGGGACACCGCGAACACCGGGGAGCTGTTTTTT. Protein: CASSTRDTANTGELFF.

The chain employs TRBV19 and TRBJ1-6; D possibly corresponds to TRBD1 (5 bases). V shed 6 bases and J shed 7 bases, with 16 bases lying between them. CDR3 length equals 15 residues. Germline V gene lookup returns CDR1 LNHDA and CDR2 SQIVND (reference sequence). The CDR3 nucleotides are TGTGCCAGTAGACCTCCGGGGACTAGAAATTCACCCCTCCACTTT. This codes for CASRPPGTRNSPLHF. The entire variable domain, with the rest obtained from reference TRBV19 and TRBJ1-6, is as follows: DGGITQSPKYLFRKEGQNVTLSCEQNLNHDAMYWYRQDPGQGLRLIYYSQIVNDFQKGDIAEGYSVSREKKESFPLTVTSAQKNPTAFYLCASRPPGTRNSPLHFGNGTRLTVT.

V is TRBV12-3 or TRBV12-4 and J is TRBJ2-1; D remains unclear. The CDR3 is made up of 12 amino acids. V was cut by 7 bases and J by 10 bases, with 14 bases left in between. The CDR3 region is CASTIPPGEQFF. The CDR3 bases are TGTGCCAGCACCATTCCTCCCGGGGAGCAGTTCTTC.

The V call is TRBV5-6, the J call TRBJ2-5, with D maybe TRBD1 (6 bases). This CDR3 comprises 16 residues. Germline V gives CDR1 SGHDT, CDR2 YYEEEE. Trimming shortened V by 4 bases and J by 3 bases, and 19 bases separated the two germline ends. The CDR3: CASSRPHREWKETQYF. The CDR3 nucleotides are TGTGCCAGCAGCCGTCCCCACAGGGAGTGGAAAGAGACCCAGTACTTC.

This chain connects TRBV6-5 to TRBJ1-2; 8 bases are shared with TRBD1. V dropped 4 bases and J dropped 3; count of bases not matched to a gene: 4. CDR3 size: 14 residues. CDR1 is MNHEY and CDR2 is SVGAGI in the germline V gene. The CDR3 DNA is TGTGCCAGCAGTTTCCAGGGGGCCCACTATGGCTACACCTTC. This sequence encodes CASSFQGAHYGYTF.

The V and J genes are TRBV7-2 and TRBJ2-2; D ambiguous. Trimming left V 2 bases short and J 1 base short, with 5 bases between. The CDR3 contains 14 residues. CDR1 and CDR2 from the germline V gene are SGHTA and FQGNSA. The CDR3 here is CASSLRRNTGELFF. For the CDR3, the DNA is TGTGCCAGCAGCTTAAGGAGGAACACCGGGGAGCTGTTTTTT.

This clone appeared a single time. This rearrangement joins TRBV28 to TRBJ2-2; D is possibly TRBD1 (6 bases). In germline, CDR1 is MDHEN, CDR2 SYDVKM. The CDR3 totals 16 residues. Trimming cost V 5 bases and J 8 bases, with 21 bases left between them. CDR3 region: CASSSRDTMVVGELFF. The CDR3 region has the DNA TGTGCCAGCAGTAGCCGGGACACCATGGTCGTAGGGGAGCTGTTTTTT.

The chain combines TRBV6-5 with TRBJ1-1; TRBD1 matches at 10 bases. CDR1 is MNHEY, CDR2 SVGAGI, per germline. Losses at the gene ends were 6 bases for V and 2 bases for J; bases not matched to a gene: 6. CDR3 size: 15 residues. In nucleotides, the CDR3 is TGTGCCAGCAGGGAGACAGGGGGCCGTAACACTGAAGCTTTCTTT. It specifies CASRETGGRNTEAFF.

This rearrangement joins TRBV9 to TRBJ1-2; 8 bases agree with TRBD1. CDR3 size: 13 residues. CDR1 and CDR2 (germline): SGDLS, YYNGEE. Germline trimming cut 3 bases from V and 8 bases from J; bases unmatched to any gene: 6. The CDR3 nucleotides are TGTGCCAGCAGCGCGTTTACAGGGGGAGGCTACACCTTC. It is translated as CASSAFTGGGYTF.

V usage is TRBV18 and J usage is TRBJ2-3; the match to TRBD2 covers 8 bases. The ends lost 3 bases at V and 0 bases at J; junction bases unmatched: 5. Germline CDR1 reads KGHSH; CDR2 reads LQKENI. This CDR3 region has 16 residues. The CDR3 nucleotides are TGTGCCAGCTCACCTACTAGCGGTTCTAGCACAGATACGCAGTATTTT. Translation: CASSPTSGSSTDTQYF.

The CDR3 sequence: CASSGPGQGNYGYTF. CDR3 nucleotide sequence: TGTGCCAGCAGCGGCCCGGGACAGGGTAACTATGGCTACACCTTC. The chain recombines TRBV3-1 (or the pseudogene TRBV3-2) with TRBJ1-2; 9 nucleotides line up with TRBD1. This CDR3 spans 15 amino acids. The germline gives CDR1 LGHDT, CDR2 YNNKEL (reference sequence). The V gene end was trimmed by 5 bases and the J gene end by 1 base; junction bases not matched to a gene: 5.

The chain carries TRBV6-6 and TRBJ1-2; D remains ambiguous. Deletions cut 2 bases from V and 6 bases from J, with 16 bases between. The CDR3 runs 15 residues. The V gene's germline CDR1 is MNHNY and CDR2 SVGAGI (reference sequence). The CDR3 DNA is TGTGCCAGCAGTTACGGGCAGGCGAGTCAGAATGGCTACACCTTC. Its translation is CASSYGQASQNGYTF.

This clone has a handful of counts. The rearrangement joins TRBV5-1 to TRBJ1-2; no reliable D call. Per germline, CDR1 SGHRS and CDR2 YFSETQ. V gave up 0 bases and J gave up 6 bases, with 15 bases separating them. The CDR3 loop spans 15 amino acids. CDR3 DNA: TGCGCCAGCAGCTTGGTGGTACGGGGAGGAGATGGCTACACCTTC. Protein sequence: CASSLVVRGGDGYTF. Full variable domain (outside the CDR3, taken from reference TRBV5-1 and TRBJ1-2): KAGVTQTPRYLIKTRGQQVTLSCSPISGHRSVSWYQQTPGQGLQFLFEYFSETQRNKGNFPGRFSGRQFSNSRSEMNVSTLELGDSALYLCASSLVVRGGDGYTFGSGTRLTVV.

This clone was counted a few times. V usage is TRBV10-3 and J usage is TRBJ1-1, with 9 bases that match TRBD1. The V gene end was trimmed by 7 bases and the J gene end by 3 bases; junction bases not matched to a gene: 6. Germline lookup yields CDR1 ENHRY and CDR2 SYGVKD. This CDR3 is 14 amino acids long. CDR3 DNA sequence: TGTGCCATCAATGGACAGGGGCAGTACACTGAAGCTTTCTTT. The encoded protein is CAINGQGQYTEAFF.

The DNA for the CDR3 is TGTGCCAGCAGCGTAGAAAGCGGGACAGGAGCCTACGAGCAGTACTTC. Translating gives CASSVESGTGAYEQYF. The genes are TRBV9 and TRBJ2-7; TRBD1 might be the D (8 bases). Trimming stripped 0 bases from V and 2 bases from J, with 15 bases between. Germline-derived CDR1 and CDR2 are SGDLS and YYNGEE. CDR3 length equals 16 residues. The full variable domain, with the rest looked up from reference TRBV9 and TRBJ2-7, is DSGVTQTPKHLITATGQRVTLRCSPRSGDLSVYWYQQSLDQGLQFLIQYYNGEERAKGNILERFSAQQFPDLHSELNLSSLELGDSALYFCASSVESGTGAYEQYFGPGTRLTVT.

This chain links TRBV7-8 with TRBJ1-2, with 10 bases identical to TRBD1. J lost 7 bases, V lost 2 bases, and 10 bases had no gene match. CDR1 is SGHVS and CDR2 is FQNEAQ in the germline V gene. The CDR3 contains 16 residues. CDR3 protein: CASSLRGWTGGRGYTF. CDR3 DNA sequence: TGTGCCAGCAGCTTAAGAGGCTGGACAGGGGGTCGTGGCTACACCTTC.

This clone was detected a few times. The chain links TRBV18 to TRBJ1-4; 9 positions match TRBD1. CDR1 is KGHSH and CDR2 is LQKENI in the germline V gene. The junction had 10 bases not matched to a gene; V was cut back by 3 bases and J by 5 bases. This CDR3 is 17 amino acids long. CDR3 coding DNA: TGTGCCAGCTCACCCTTTACCCCCGGGACAGGGAATGAAAAACTGTTTTTT. Translation: CASSPFTPGTGNEKLFF.

The genes are TRBV28 and TRBJ1-4, with a possible D match to TRBD1 (6 bases). Trimming stripped 6 bases from V and 8 bases from J, with 16 bases between. CDR1 is MDHEN, CDR2 SYDVKM, per germline. The CDR3 spans 14 residues. The CDR3 region is CASSPGQLQEKLFF. The CDR3 nucleotides read TGTGCCAGCAGCCCAGGACAGTTGCAGGAAAAACTGTTTTTT.

A few counts support this clone. This chain connects TRBV5-6 to TRBJ2-3; 13 bases fit TRBD2. The germline CDR1 and CDR2 sequences are SGHDT and YYEEEE. Trimming cost V 2 bases and J 8 bases; bases outside gene matches: 5. The CDR3 length is 15 residues. CDR3 DNA sequence: TGTGCCAGCAGCTTAGGACTAGCGGGAGTGCTTACGCAGTATTTT. Translated, it gives CASSLGLAGVLTQYF.

The chain has TRBV18 and TRBJ1-1, with TRBD1 matching 7 bases. After removal of 3 bases from V and 4 bases from J, the junction contained 14 bases not matched to a gene. This CDR3 is built from 17 residues. Germline CDR1 and CDR2: KGHSH and LQKENI. The chain's CDR3 is CASSPGTDFYLATEAFF. CDR3 sequence (DNA): TGTGCCAGCTCACCCGGGACAGATTTTTATTTGGCCACTGAAGCTTTCTTT.

V gene TRBV1 combines with J gene TRBJ2-7; the table gives TRBD1 as D, unverified against the DNA. TRBV1 is flagged as a pseudogene. CDR3 length equals 15 residues. CDR3 in DNA: TGCACCAGCAGCCAGGACAGATCCAGCTCCTACGAGCAGTACTTC. Translated: CTSSQDRSSSYEQYF.